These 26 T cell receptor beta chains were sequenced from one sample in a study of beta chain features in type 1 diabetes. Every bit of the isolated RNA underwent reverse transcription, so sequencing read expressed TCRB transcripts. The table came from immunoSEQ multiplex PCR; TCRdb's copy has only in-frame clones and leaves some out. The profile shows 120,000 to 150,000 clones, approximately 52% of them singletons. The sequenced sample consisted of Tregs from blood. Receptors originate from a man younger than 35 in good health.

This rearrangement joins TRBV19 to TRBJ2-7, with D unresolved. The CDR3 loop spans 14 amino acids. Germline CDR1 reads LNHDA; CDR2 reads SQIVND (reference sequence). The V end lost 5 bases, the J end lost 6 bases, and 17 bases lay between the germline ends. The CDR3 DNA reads TGTGCCAGTAGTGTGTCGATCGGAGTGGGCGAGCAGTACTTC. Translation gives CASSVSIGVGEQYF.

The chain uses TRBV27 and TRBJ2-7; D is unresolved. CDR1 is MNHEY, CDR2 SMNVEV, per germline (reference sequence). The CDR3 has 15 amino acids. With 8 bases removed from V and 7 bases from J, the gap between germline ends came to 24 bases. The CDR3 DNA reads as TGTGCCAGCCATACCCCCCAGCTGATAGTGAGGGAGCAGTACTTC. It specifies CASHTPQLIVREQYF.

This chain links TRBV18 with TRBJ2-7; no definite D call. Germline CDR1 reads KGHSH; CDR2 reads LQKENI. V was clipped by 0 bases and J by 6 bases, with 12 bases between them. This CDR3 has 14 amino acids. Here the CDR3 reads CASSPPVVSSEQYF. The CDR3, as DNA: TGTGCCAGCTCACCACCAGTGGTTAGTTCCGAGCAGTACTTC.

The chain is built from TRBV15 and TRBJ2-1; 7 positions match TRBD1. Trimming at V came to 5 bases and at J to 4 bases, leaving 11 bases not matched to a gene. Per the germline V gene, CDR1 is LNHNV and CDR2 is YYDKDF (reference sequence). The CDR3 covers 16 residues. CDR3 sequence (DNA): TGTGCCACCAGCGTACTCCGGGACAGACAGTACAATGAGCAGTTCTTC. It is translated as CATSVLRDRQYNEQFF.

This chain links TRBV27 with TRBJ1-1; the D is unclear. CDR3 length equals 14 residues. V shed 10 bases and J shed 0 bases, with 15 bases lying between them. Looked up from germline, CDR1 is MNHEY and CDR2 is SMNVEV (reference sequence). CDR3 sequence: CATKRSRLNTEAFF. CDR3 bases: TGTGCCACCAAGCGGAGCCGATTGAACACTGAAGCTTTCTTT.

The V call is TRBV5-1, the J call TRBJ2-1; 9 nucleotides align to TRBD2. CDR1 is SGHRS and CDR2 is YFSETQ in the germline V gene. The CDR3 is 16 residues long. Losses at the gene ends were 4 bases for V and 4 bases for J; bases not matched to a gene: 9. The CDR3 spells CASSLLTSGSYNEQFF. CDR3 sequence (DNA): TGCGCCAGCAGCCTACTAACTAGCGGGTCTTACAATGAGCAGTTCTTC.

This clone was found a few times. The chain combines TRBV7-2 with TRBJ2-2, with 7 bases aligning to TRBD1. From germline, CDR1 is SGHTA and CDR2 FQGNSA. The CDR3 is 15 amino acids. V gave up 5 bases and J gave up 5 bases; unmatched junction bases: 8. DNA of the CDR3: TGTGCCAGCAGCCCCGGGACAGTGAGGACCGGGGAGCTGTTTTTT. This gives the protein CASSPGTVRTGELFF.

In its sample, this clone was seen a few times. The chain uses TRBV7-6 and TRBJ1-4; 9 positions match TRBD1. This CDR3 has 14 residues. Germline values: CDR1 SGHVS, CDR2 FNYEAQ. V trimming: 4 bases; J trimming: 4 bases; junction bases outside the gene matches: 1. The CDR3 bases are TGTGCCAGCAGCTCGGGACAGGGTAATGAAAAACTGTTTTTT. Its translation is CASSSGQGNEKLFF. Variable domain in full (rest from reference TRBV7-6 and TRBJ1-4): GAGVSQSPRYKVTKRGQDVALRCDPISGHVSLYWYRQALGQGPEFLTYFNYEAQQDKSGLPNDRFSAERPEGSISTLTIQRTEQRDSAMYRCASSSGQGNEKLFFGSGTQLSVL.

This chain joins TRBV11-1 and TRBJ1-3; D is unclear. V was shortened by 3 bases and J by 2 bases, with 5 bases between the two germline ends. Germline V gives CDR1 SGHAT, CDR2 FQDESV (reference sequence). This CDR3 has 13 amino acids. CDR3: CASSLEPGNTIYF. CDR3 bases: TGTGCCAGCAGCTTGGAGCCTGGAAACACCATATATTTT.

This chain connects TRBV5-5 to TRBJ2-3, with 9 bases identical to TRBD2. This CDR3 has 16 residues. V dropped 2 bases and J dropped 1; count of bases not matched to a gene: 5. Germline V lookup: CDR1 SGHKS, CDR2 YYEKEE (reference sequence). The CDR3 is CASSLGLAGRTDTQYF. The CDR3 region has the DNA TGTGCCAGCAGCTTAGGCCTAGCGGGGCGCACAGATACGCAGTATTTT.

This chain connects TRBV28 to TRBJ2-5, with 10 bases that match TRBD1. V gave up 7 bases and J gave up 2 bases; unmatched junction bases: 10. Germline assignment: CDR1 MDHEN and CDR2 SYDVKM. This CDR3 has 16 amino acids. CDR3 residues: CASTLVDRGIQETQYF. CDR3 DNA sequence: TGTGCCAGCACTCTGGTGGACAGGGGGATTCAAGAGACCCAGTACTTC.

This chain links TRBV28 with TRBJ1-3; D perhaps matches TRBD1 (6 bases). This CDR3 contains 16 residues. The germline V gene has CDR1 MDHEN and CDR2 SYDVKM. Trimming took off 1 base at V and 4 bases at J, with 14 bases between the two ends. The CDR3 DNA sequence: TGTGCCAGCAGTTTATCCCCAGGGGTTTACGGAAACACCATATATTTT. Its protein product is CASSLSPGVYGNTIYF.

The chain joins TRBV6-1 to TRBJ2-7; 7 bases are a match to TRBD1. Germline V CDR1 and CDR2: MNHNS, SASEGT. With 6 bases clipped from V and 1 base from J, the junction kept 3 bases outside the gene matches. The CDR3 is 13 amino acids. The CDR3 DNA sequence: TGTGCCAGCAGGCCGGGACAGTCCTACGAGCAGTACTTC. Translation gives CASRPGQSYEQYF.

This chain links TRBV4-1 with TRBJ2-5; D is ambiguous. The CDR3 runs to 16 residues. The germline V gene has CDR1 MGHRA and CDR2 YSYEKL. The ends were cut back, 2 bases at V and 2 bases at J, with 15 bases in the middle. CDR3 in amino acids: CASSQQASVGQETQYF. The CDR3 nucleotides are TGCGCCAGCAGCCAACAAGCCAGCGTTGGACAAGAGACCCAGTACTTC.

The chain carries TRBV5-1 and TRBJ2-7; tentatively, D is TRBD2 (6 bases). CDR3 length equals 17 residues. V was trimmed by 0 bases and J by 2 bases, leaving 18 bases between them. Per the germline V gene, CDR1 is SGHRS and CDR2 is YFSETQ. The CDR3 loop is CASSLALRGREPYEQYF. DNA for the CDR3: TGCGCCAGCAGCTTGGCCCTCCGAGGACGGGAGCCCTACGAGCAGTACTTC.

The CDR3 region is CASSYGAGANEKLFF. The DNA for the CDR3 is TGTGCCAGCAGCTACGGCGCAGGGGCGAATGAAAAACTGTTTTTT. The chain uses TRBV11-2 and TRBJ1-4; maybe TRBD1 (6 bases). The V end was cut by 4 bases, the J end by 5 bases, with 14 bases between. The CDR3 runs to 15 residues. Germline-derived CDR1 and CDR2 are SGHAT and FQNNGV.

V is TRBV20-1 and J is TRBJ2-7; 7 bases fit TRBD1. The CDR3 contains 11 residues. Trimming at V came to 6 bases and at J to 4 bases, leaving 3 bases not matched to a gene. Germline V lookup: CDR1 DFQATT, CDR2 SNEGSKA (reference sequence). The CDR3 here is CSAETGYEQYF. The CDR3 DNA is TGCAGTGCAGAGACAGGGTACGAGCAGTACTTC.

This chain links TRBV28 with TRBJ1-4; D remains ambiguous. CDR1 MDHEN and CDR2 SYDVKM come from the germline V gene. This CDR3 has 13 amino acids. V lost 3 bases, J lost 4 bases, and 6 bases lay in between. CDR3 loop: CASSFGDNEKLFF. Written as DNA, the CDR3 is TGTGCCAGCAGTTTCGGTGATAATGAAAAACTGTTTTTT.

Written as DNA, the CDR3 is TGCGCCAGCAGCCGGGGGACTAGCGGACTTTACAATGAGCAGTTCTTC. It yields the protein CASSRGTSGLYNEQFF. The gene calls are TRBV4-3 and TRBJ2-1; 11 positions agree with TRBD2. The trim removed 4 bases at V and 4 bases at J, leaving 6 bases unmatched. This CDR3 is 16 amino acids long. CDR1 is LGHNA, CDR2 YSLEER, per germline.

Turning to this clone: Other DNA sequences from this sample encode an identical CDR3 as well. As DNA, the CDR3 is TGTGCCTGGAGTGTACATAGCAATCAGCCCCAGCATTTT. Translated: CAWSVHSNQPQHF. This chain links TRBV30 with TRBJ1-5; no definite D call. Trimming shortened V by 0 bases and J by 0 bases, and 3 bases separated the two germline ends. Germline loops: CDR1 GTSNPN, CDR2 SVGIG (reference sequence). The length of the CDR3 is 13 residues.

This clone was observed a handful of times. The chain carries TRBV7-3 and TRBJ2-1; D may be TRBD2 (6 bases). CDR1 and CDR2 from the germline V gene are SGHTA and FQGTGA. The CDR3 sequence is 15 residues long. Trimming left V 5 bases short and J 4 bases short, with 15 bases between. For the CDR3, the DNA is TGTGCCAGCAGCCGCGGGGTGCTGGGGTACAATGAGCAGTTCTTC. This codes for CASSRGVLGYNEQFF.

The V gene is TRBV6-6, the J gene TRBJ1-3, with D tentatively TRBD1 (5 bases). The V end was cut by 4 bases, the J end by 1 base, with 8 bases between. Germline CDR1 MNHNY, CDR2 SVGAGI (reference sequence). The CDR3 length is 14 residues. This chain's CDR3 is CASSSGLSGNTIYF. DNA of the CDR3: TGTGCCAGCAGTTCAGGGCTATCTGGAAACACCATATATTTT.

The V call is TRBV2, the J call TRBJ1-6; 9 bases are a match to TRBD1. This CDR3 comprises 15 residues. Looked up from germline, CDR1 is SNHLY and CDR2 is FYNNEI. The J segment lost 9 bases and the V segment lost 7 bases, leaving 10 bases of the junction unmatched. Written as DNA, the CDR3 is TGTGCCAGCACTATTAGGACAGGGGTAGGTTCACCCCTCCACTTT. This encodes CASTIRTGVGSPLHF. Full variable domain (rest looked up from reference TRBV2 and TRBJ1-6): EPEVTQTPSHQVTQMGQEVILRCVPISNHLYFYWYRQILGQKVEFLVSFYNNEISEKSEIFDDQFSVERPDGSNFTLKIRSTKLEDSAMYFCASTIRTGVGSPLHFGNGTRLTVT.

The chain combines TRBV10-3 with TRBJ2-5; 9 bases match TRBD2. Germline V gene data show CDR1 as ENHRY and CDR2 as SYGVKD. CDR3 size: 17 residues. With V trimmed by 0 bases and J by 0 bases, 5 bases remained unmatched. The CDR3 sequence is CAISESLAGAYQETQYF. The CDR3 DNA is TGTGCCATCAGTGAGTCGTTAGCGGGGGCGTACCAAGAGACCCAGTACTTC.

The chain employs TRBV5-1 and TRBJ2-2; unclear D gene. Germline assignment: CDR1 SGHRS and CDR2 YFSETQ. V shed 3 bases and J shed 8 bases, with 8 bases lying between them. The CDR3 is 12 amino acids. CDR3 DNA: TGCGCCAGCAGCTCTACTTTGGGGGAGCTGTTTTTT. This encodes CASSSTLGELFF.

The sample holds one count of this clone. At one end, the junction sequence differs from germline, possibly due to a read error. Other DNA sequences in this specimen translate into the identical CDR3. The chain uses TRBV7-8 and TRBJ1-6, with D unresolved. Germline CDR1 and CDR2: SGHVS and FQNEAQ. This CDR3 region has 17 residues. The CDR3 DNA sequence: TGTGCCAGCAGCTTAACCGCGGGCTTAGTAGATAATTCCCCCCTCCACTTT. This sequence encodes CASSLTAGLVDNSPLHF.